A single T cell receptor (beta chain) is shown here with its context. This specimen belongs to a study of blood T cell repertoires in COVID-19. At the level of the study: The United States, Italy and Spain supplied acute and convalescent COVID-19 samples.

This CDR3 has 16 amino acids. The V end lost 2 bases, the J end lost 3 bases, and 17 bases lay between the germline ends. In germline, CDR1 is SGHRS, CDR2 YFSETQ. Produced via immunoSEQ multiplex PCR; TCRdb's table is partial and in-frame only. The sample records 72,000 or so clones, roughly nine tenths being singletons. This chain joins TRBV5-1 and TRBJ1-2; D may be TRBD1 (6 bases). Sequenced: peripheral blood. The source of this sequence is a woman aged 55-70 years with acute or convalescent COVID-19. CDR3 DNA sequence: TGCGCCAGCAGCTTTTATCCCCAGGGGTCAGACTATGGCTACACCTTC. Translated, it gives CASSFYPQGSDYGYTF.